This T cell receptor beta chain appears in the sequencing data of a study of cytomegalovirus exposure and HLA in healthy donors. Points from the study as a whole: Earlier findings revealed that most TCR beta V segments proved productive either about 87% or about 30% of the time. Association of a missense DCLRE1C variant with TCR beta V- and J-gene trimming was reported in a later analysis. Compared with the roughly 670-donor mean, an Asian-associated ancestry cluster reportedly had fewer N-insertions, according to a later analysis.

To note about this clone: Its cognate antigen is unknown.

The PCR had 60 Vbeta and 13 Jbeta primers. In the original workflow: Among the unique TCR beta chains that a later analysis counted, roughly 80 million in all, 10 million to 13 million were shared. Repertoires were generated with immunoSEQ multiplex PCR, while TCRdb's copy carries only in-frame clones and drops some. The V and J calls and clone size come from that table; D and trimming were worked out from the DNA. Recorded for this sample: about 67,000 clones. The CDR3 length is 12 residues. The germline gives CDR1 GTSNPN, CDR2 SVGIG (reference sequence). Trimming took 4 bases from V and 2 from J; bases not matched to a gene: 1.

The chain links TRBV30 to TRBJ1-2, with 7 nucleotides matching TRBD1. Sequences were obtained from PBMCs. The source is a man under 40 in good health and CMV-seropositive. CDR3: CAWTGGNYGYTF. CDR3 bases: TGTGCCTGGACAGGGGGAAACTATGGCTACACCTTC.